This T cell receptor beta chain derives from a study of cytomegalovirus exposure and HLA in healthy donors. With 60 Vbeta and 13 Jbeta primers, the PCR was carried out. Clones were read by immunoSEQ multiplex PCR, and TCRdb kept only the in-frame ones, dropping some. The sample carries some 240,000 clones, 70% to 80% recorded once. Trimming at V came to 3 bases and at J to 0 bases, leaving 9 bases not matched to a gene. The CDR3 spans 18 residues. Germline loops: CDR1 MGHRA, CDR2 YSYEKL. The V gene is TRBV4-1, the J gene TRBJ1-5, with TRBD1 identical over 9 bases. Sequencing was carried out using PBMCs. This receptor was identified in a male donor in good health and CMV-seronegative. DNA for the CDR3: TGCGCCAGCAGCCAGCCGGGACAGGGTCCCACTAGCAATCAGCCCCAGCATTTT. Protein sequence: CASSQPGQGPTSNQPQHF.